Each of the 30 T cell receptor beta chains below was sequenced from the same sample in a study of shared clonotypes between healthy human individuals. Using immunoSEQ multiplex PCR, the repertoire was profiled, and TCRdb retains in-frame clones only, with some absent. The profile covers 2 million to 3 million clones, with 90% to 95% appearing a single time and roughly 0.39% taken by the ten largest. The sample consisted of naive CD4+ T cells from PBMCs. Indicated subset: CD45RA+ positively selected. Receptors originate from a man between 18 and 35 years old in good health. Some clones in this sample may be carry-over from other donors' samples.

This sequence joins TRBV4-3 and TRBJ2-1; D unresolved. Germline assignment: CDR1 LGHNA and CDR2 YSLEER. Trimming stripped 0 bases from V and 0 bases from J, with 15 bases between. The CDR3 has 18 residues. The CDR3 nucleotides are TGCGCCAGCAGCCAAGATCTTGGTCATCTAGGCTCCTACAATGAGCAGTTCTTC. Its translation: CASSQDLGHLGSYNEQFF.

The chain has TRBV5-6 and TRBJ1-1; TRBD1 might be the D (5 bases). V lost 4 bases and J lost 3, with 16 bases in between. CDR1 is SGHDT and CDR2 is YYEEEE in the germline V gene. This CDR3 is 15 amino acids long. CDR3 sequence reads: CASSRRGGLYTEAFF. In DNA form, the CDR3 reads TGTGCCAGCAGCCGGAGGGGAGGCCTATACACTGAAGCTTTCTTT. The full variable domain, in which reference TRBV5-6 and TRBJ1-1 provide the parts outside the CDR3, is DAGVTQSPTHLIKTRGQQVTLRCSPKSGHDTVSWYQQALGQGPQFIFQYYEEEERQRGNFPDRFSGHQFPNYSSELNVNALLLGDSALYLCASSRRGGLYTEAFFGQGTRLTVV.

The chain joins TRBV14 to TRBJ2-5, with D possibly matching TRBD1 (5 bases). V shed 0 bases and J shed 4 bases, with 18 bases lying between them. The CDR3 runs 17 residues. Germline CDR1 is SGHDN and CDR2 is FVKESK. CDR3 sequence (DNA): TGTGCCAGCAGCCAAGATCGGGCTCATGGGGCTTTAGAGACCCAGTACTTC. Its translation is CASSQDRAHGALETQYF. Using reference TRBV14 and TRBJ2-5 for the parts outside the CDR3, the full variable domain is EAGVTQFPSHSVIEKGQTVTLRCDPISGHDNLYWYRRVMGKEIKFLLHFVKESKQDESGMPNNRFLAERTGGTYSTLKVQPAELEDSGVYFCASSQDRAHGALETQYFGPGTRLLVL.

This clone was picked up one time. The V gene is TRBV6-1, the J gene TRBJ2-7; TRBD1 matches at 9 bases. The junction had 10 bases not matched to a gene; V was cut back by 9 bases and J by 4 bases. The germline V gene has CDR1 MNHNS and CDR2 SASEGT. CDR3 length equals 14 residues. The CDR3 DNA is TGTGCCAGTACGGACTTGGGACAGGGATACGAGCAGTACTTC. The encoded protein is CASTDLGQGYEQYF.

This rearrangement joins TRBV2 to TRBJ1-4, with a weak D call TRBD1 (6 bases). The germline V gene encodes CDR1 SNHLY and CDR2 FYNNEI. V dropped 6 bases and J dropped 8 bases, with 13 bases sitting between them. The CDR3 spans 13 residues. The CDR3 DNA sequence: TGTGCCAGCAGGATAGGGGGTTGGGAAAAACTGTTTTTT. Translated, it gives CASRIGGWEKLFF.

The rearrangement uses TRBV19 and TRBJ1-1; D is undetermined. Trimming left V 1 base short and J 1 base short, with 10 bases between. The CDR3 runs 15 residues. Germline loops: CDR1 LNHDA, CDR2 SQIVND (reference sequence). For the CDR3, the DNA is TGTGCCAGTAGTATAGCTAAGACATGGAACACTGAAGCTTTCTTT. Encoded protein: CASSIAKTWNTEAFF.

This clone was recorded once. The V gene is TRBV7-3, the J gene TRBJ2-2, with unresolved D. This CDR3 is 13 amino acids long. The V gene's germline CDR1 is SGHTA and CDR2 FQGTGA. V was cut by 4 bases and J by 8 bases, with 11 bases left in between. The CDR3 bases are TGTGCCAGCAGCTCCTGGTCAAGGGGGGAGCTGTTTTTT. Translated: CASSSWSRGELFF.

On this clone itself: An end of the junction does not agree with germline; a read error may underlie this. This rearrangement joins TRBV9 to TRBJ2-7, with D maybe TRBD2 (5 bases). The CDR3 has 14 residues. Germline V lookup: CDR1 SGDLS, CDR2 YYNGEE. This CDR3 is CASSVGLPPSFVHF. The DNA of the CDR3 is TGTGCCAGCAGCGTAGGTTTGCCGCCTAGCTTCGTACATTTC.

The J gene is TRBJ1-1, the V gene TRBV19; 7 bases align to TRBD1. Per germline, CDR1 LNHDA and CDR2 SQIVND (reference sequence). The CDR3 covers 18 residues. With V trimmed by 2 bases and J by 0 bases, 12 bases remained unmatched. CDR3 bases: TGTGCCAGTAGTATACGGGGTCTCAGCCAGGGGGTGAACACTGAAGCTTTCTTT. It specifies CASSIRGLSQGVNTEAFF. Together with reference TRBV19 and TRBJ1-1, the CDR3 gives the full variable domain: DGGITQSPKYLFRKEGQNVTLSCEQNLNHDAMYWYRQDPGQGLRLIYYSQIVNDFQKGDIAEGYSVSREKKESFPLTVTSAQKNPTAFYLCASSIRGLSQGVNTEAFFGQGTRLTVV.

The chain has TRBV28 and TRBJ1-2; TRBD1 matches 8 bases. Trimming took 3 bases from V and 7 from J; bases not matched to a gene: 10. The CDR3 is 15 residues long. The germline V gene has CDR1 MDHEN and CDR2 SYDVKM. CDR3 sequence reads: CASSFTDRGGSGYTF. The CDR3 nucleotides are TGTGCCAGCAGTTTCACCGACAGGGGAGGTAGTGGCTACACCTTC.

The chain carries TRBV6-6 and TRBJ1-2, with 8 bases fitting TRBD1. The germline V gene encodes CDR1 MNHNY and CDR2 SVGAGI (reference sequence). This CDR3 contains 12 residues. Losses at the gene ends were 6 bases for V and 8 bases for J; bases not matched to a gene: 5. This CDR3 reads CASSARGQGYTF. The CDR3 nucleotides are TGTGCCAGCAGCGCCAGGGGGCAAGGCTACACCTTC.

V gene TRBV7-8 combines with J gene TRBJ2-7; no clear D gene. Trimming cost V 4 bases and J 4 bases, with 14 bases left between them. The CDR3 consists of 14 residues. The germline gives CDR1 SGHVS, CDR2 FQNEAQ. CDR3 sequence (DNA): TGTGCCAGCAGCTCCTTAAACCCTAAGTACGAGCAGTACTTC. Protein: CASSSLNPKYEQYF.

This chain connects TRBV7-6 to TRBJ2-7, with 9 bases fitting TRBD1. The CDR3 sequence is 15 residues long. Germline V lookup: CDR1 SGHVS, CDR2 FNYEAQ. Germline trimming cut 1 base from V and 6 bases from J; bases unmatched to any gene: 7. The CDR3 is CASSLGSGQGTEQYF. The CDR3 bases are TGTGCCAGCAGCTTAGGGTCCGGACAGGGGACCGAGCAGTACTTC. Complete variable domain (other parts from reference TRBV7-6 and TRBJ2-7): GAGVSQSPRYKVTKRGQDVALRCDPISGHVSLYWYRQALGQGPEFLTYFNYEAQQDKSGLPNDRFSAERPEGSISTLTIQRTEQRDSAMYRCASSLGSGQGTEQYFGPGTRLTVT.

Only a few counts were recorded for this clone. The J gene is TRBJ2-2, the V gene TRBV19; 8 bases agree with TRBD1. Trimming removed 5 bases from V and 0 bases from J; junction bases left unmatched: 2. The CDR3 runs to 15 residues. The germline V gene has CDR1 LNHDA and CDR2 SQIVND (reference sequence). CDR3 coding DNA: TGTGCCAGTAGTTGGGGACAGGCGAACACCGGGGAGCTGTTTTTT. This sequence encodes CASSWGQANTGELFF.

The chain couples TRBV7-2 to TRBJ2-7, with D unclear. Germline loops: CDR1 SGHTA, CDR2 FQGNSA. The CDR3 loop spans 14 amino acids. V dropped 1 base and J dropped 6 bases, with 13 bases sitting between them. DNA for the CDR3: TGTGCCAGCAGCTTAGATCTGGGTCGTTCCGAGCAGTACTTC. Translation: CASSLDLGRSEQYF.

The chain links TRBV2 to TRBJ1-2; 9 nucleotides match TRBD1. This CDR3 contains 15 residues. The V gene end was trimmed by 3 bases and the J gene end by 8 bases; junction bases not matched to a gene: 10. CDR1 and CDR2 from the germline V gene are SNHLY and FYNNEI. Here the CDR3 DNA reads TGTGCCAGCAGTGAGGGGGACAGGGTCCCCTGGGGCTACACCTTC. Translating gives CASSEGDRVPWGYTF.

The chain links TRBV6-5 to TRBJ1-6; TRBD1 agrees at 7 bases. The CDR3 sequence is 13 residues long. V lost 6 bases to trimming and J lost 10 bases; unmatched junction nucleotides: 6. In germline, CDR1 is MNHEY, CDR2 SVGAGI. The CDR3 DNA follows: TGTGCCAGCAGAACAGGGGTGAAATCACCCCTCCACTTT. Translating gives CASRTGVKSPLHF.

The chain carries TRBV15 and TRBJ2-7, with D perhaps TRBD2 (5 bases). Germline V CDR1 and CDR2: LNHNV, YYDKDF (reference sequence). V lost 3 bases to trimming and J lost 4 bases, with 10 bases between them. The CDR3 runs 13 residues. The CDR3 DNA is TGTGCCACCAGCAGCGGGTGGGAGTACGAGCAGTACTTC. This gives the protein CATSSGWEYEQYF. Based on the CDR3 plus reference TRBV15 and TRBJ2-7, the full variable domain is DAMVIQNPRYQVTQFGKPVTLSCSQTLNHNVMYWYQQKSSQAPKLLFHYYDKDFNNEADTPDNFQSRRPNTSFCFLDIRSPGLGDTAMYLCATSSGWEYEQYFGPGTRLTVT.

V is TRBV27 and J is TRBJ1-1; D is perhaps TRBD1 (6 bases). The germline CDR1 and CDR2 sequences are MNHEY and SMNVEV (reference sequence). V was cut by 4 bases and J by 4 bases, with 13 bases left in between. The CDR3 spans 14 residues. The CDR3 nucleotides read TGTGCCAGCAGTTGGAGGGGGGGAGGCACTGAAGCTTTCTTT. It translates to CASSWRGGGTEAFF.

The chain employs TRBV5-1 and TRBJ2-1; 7 bases fit TRBD1. This CDR3 comprises 16 residues. Trimming at V came to 2 bases and at J to 2 bases, leaving 7 bases not matched to a gene. CDR1 and CDR2 from the germline V gene are SGHRS and YFSETQ. The CDR3 here is CASSFYRGQAYNEQFF. CDR3 nucleotide sequence: TGCGCCAGCAGCTTCTACAGGGGCCAAGCCTACAATGAGCAGTTCTTC.

The gene calls are TRBV6-5 and TRBJ2-2; 11 nucleotides line up with TRBD2. CDR1 MNHEY and CDR2 SVGAGI come from the germline V gene. V shed 6 bases and J 7 bases; nucleotides not matched to a gene: 7. CDR3 length equals 15 residues. CDR3 in amino acids: CASRASGRMSGELFF. In DNA form, the CDR3 reads TGTGCCAGCAGGGCTAGCGGGAGGATGAGCGGGGAGCTGTTTTTT.

This chain joins TRBV5-1 and TRBJ1-2; 9 bases are a match to TRBD1. The CDR3 spans 16 residues. V trimming: 1 base; J trimming: 4 bases; junction bases outside the gene matches: 8. Per the germline V gene, CDR1 is SGHRS and CDR2 is YFSETQ. The CDR3 reads CASSLSLTGGLYGYTF. The DNA of the CDR3 is TGCGCCAGCAGCTTGTCTCTGACAGGGGGACTCTATGGCTACACCTTC.

V is TRBV6-4 and J is TRBJ1-2, with D uncertain. V was pared by 5 bases and J by 3 bases, with 10 bases between. This CDR3 spans 13 amino acids. Looked up from germline, CDR1 is MRHNA and CDR2 is SNTAGT. CDR3 loop: CASSPGGDYGYTF. The CDR3 nucleotides read TGTGCCAGCAGTCCCGGAGGTGACTATGGCTACACCTTC.

The chain joins TRBV6-6 to TRBJ1-4; D perhaps matches TRBD1 (5 bases). Germline CDR1 reads MNHNY; CDR2 reads SVGAGI (reference sequence). CDR3 size: 15 residues. V shed 5 bases and J shed 5 bases, with 15 bases lying between them. As DNA, the CDR3 is TGTGCCAGCAGTACAGCCCGGGACGGGAATGAAAAACTGTTTTTT. Protein product: CASSTARDGNEKLFF.

On this clone itself: The same CDR3 can be traced to other DNA sequences in this sample. The chain couples TRBV30 to TRBJ2-1; D possibly corresponds to TRBD1 (5 bases). CDR1 is GTSNPN and CDR2 is SVGIG in the germline V gene (reference sequence). The CDR3 spans 12 residues. V dropped 2 bases and J dropped 8 bases, with 10 bases sitting between them. DNA of the CDR3: TGTGCCTGGAGTCCAAGGGGCGATGAGCAGTTCTTC. Amino acid sequence: CAWSPRGDEQFF.

This chain links TRBV6-6 with TRBJ1-2; weak D call: TRBD1 (6 bases). The germline V gene has CDR1 MNHNY and CDR2 SVGAGI (reference sequence). The V end was cut by 0 bases, the J end by 4 bases, with 12 bases between. There are 15 residues in the CDR3. The CDR3 reads CASSYSTGLGYGYTF. The CDR3 bases are TGTGCCAGCAGTTACTCGACAGGCCTGGGCTATGGCTACACCTTC.

This chain connects TRBV29-1 to TRBJ2-7, with a tentative D call TRBD1 (5 bases). This CDR3 contains 13 residues. Trimming removed 1 base from V and 3 bases from J, with 10 bases in between. In germline, CDR1 is SQVTM, CDR2 ANQGSEA. CDR3 DNA: TGCAGCGTTGAAGTTGACAGAAGCTACGAGCAGTACTTC. This codes for CSVEVDRSYEQYF.

This chain connects TRBV11-1 to TRBJ2-1; no reliable D call. This CDR3 is 12 amino acids long. Germline V gene sequence: CDR1 SGHAT, CDR2 FQDESV (reference sequence). Trimming left V 5 bases short and J 4 bases short, with 6 bases between. Written as DNA, the CDR3 is TGTGCCAGCAGCCTACAGTACAATGAGCAGTTCTTC. Its translation is CASSLQYNEQFF.

The chain joins TRBV18 to TRBJ1-5; D ambiguous. This CDR3 region has 14 residues. Germline values: CDR1 KGHSH, CDR2 LQKENI. Trimming left V 1 base short and J 4 bases short, with 8 bases between. The CDR3 region has the DNA TGTGCCAGCTCACCACGAATAGAAAATCAGCCCCAGCATTTT. Translated: CASSPRIENQPQHF.

The genes are TRBV7-3 and TRBJ2-1; 11 positions match TRBD2. V shed 1 base, J shed 9 bases, and the junction held 14 bases outside the gene matches. The CDR3 has 18 amino acids. Germline V gives CDR1 SGHTA, CDR2 FQGTGA. CDR3 sequence reads: CASSLMGLADPHTSEQFF. The CDR3 DNA reads as TGTGCCAGCAGCTTAATGGGACTAGCGGACCCCCACACAAGTGAGCAGTTCTTC.